This T cell receptor beta chain was identified during a study of T cell responses to AZD1222 COVID-19 vaccine. Sequenced by immunoSEQ multiplex PCR; TCRdb stores in-frame clones only, minus some. The sample holds roughly 120,000 clones; just over 85% are singletons and the top ten take 7% to 9%. Trimming left V 1 base short and J 0 bases short, with 4 bases between. Germline V lookup: CDR1 MDHEN, CDR2 SYDVKM. This CDR3 has 15 amino acids. This TCR was recovered from an adult in good health. V gene TRBV28 combines with J gene TRBJ2-6; D is uncertain. This specimen was peripheral blood, taken on day 0 of AZD1222 vaccination. CDR3 sequence reads: CASSLSVSGANVLTF. CDR3 coding DNA: TGTGCCAGCAGTTTATCTGTCTCTGGGGCCAACGTCCTGACTTTC. Looking up the rest from reference TRBV28 and TRBJ2-6 gives the full variable domain: DVKVTQSSRYLVKRTGEKVFLECVQDMDHENMFWYRQDPGLGLRLIYFSYDVKMKEKGDIPEGYSVSREKKERFSLILESASTNQTSMYLCASSLSVSGANVLTFGAGSRLTVL.